This T cell receptor (beta chain) was obtained from a study of blood T cell repertoires in COVID-19. Clones were read by immunoSEQ multiplex PCR, and TCRdb kept only the in-frame ones, dropping some. This table has roughly 280,000 clones, 88% appearing once. Germline CDR1 is SGHTA and CDR2 is FQGNSA. There are 17 residues in the CDR3. Trimming stripped 5 bases from V and 7 bases from J, with 21 bases between. A Seattle source enrolled patients during active infection and followed them longitudinally. The V gene is TRBV7-2, the J gene TRBJ1-6; D perhaps matches TRBD1 (6 bases). What was sequenced was peripheral blood. The receptor was derived from a woman aged 25 to 39 with COVID-19, enrolled during active disease. CDR3 sequence reads: CASSLTGTRLGNSPLHF. The CDR3 nucleotides read TGTGCCAGCAGCCTCACCGGGACAAGGTTAGGAAATTCACCCCTCCACTTT.